This T cell receptor beta chain was recorded in a study of blood T cell repertoires in COVID-19. Overall study context: Sample material is recorded as cDNA or gDNA derived from T cells, B-cell-depleted T cells, or PBMCs.

Profiling relied on immunoSEQ multiplex PCR, and the TCRdb table lists in-frame clones only, not all of them. This table has about 130,000 clones, 80% to 90% appearing once. For recovered donors of Cohort 3, there were two negative PCRs, clearance, or symptom resolution. The clonotype was recovered from a woman between 50 and 59 years old who had recovered from COVID-19. The sample consisted of PBMCs or T cells enriched from blood (not recorded which).

The DNA for the CDR3 is TGCGCCAGCAGCCAAGTGTTACAGAGCTCCTACAATGAGCAGTTCTTC. This codes for CASSQVLQSSYNEQFF. The gene calls are TRBV4-1 and TRBJ2-1, with no clear D. Deletions cut 1 base from V and 0 bases from J, with 10 bases between. Germline V lookup: CDR1 MGHRA, CDR2 YSYEKL. The CDR3 totals 16 residues.